This T cell receptor (beta chain) was profiled in a study of blood T cell repertoires in COVID-19. The ends were cut back, 7 bases at V and 1 base at J, with 16 bases in the middle. The CDR3 consists of 15 residues. Germline CDR1 reads LNHDA; CDR2 reads SQIVND (reference sequence). The method was immunoSEQ multiplex PCR; TCRdb's version includes in-frame clones alone and lacks a portion of them. The data contain around 300,000 clones, around 90% of them singletons. The participants were between roughly 18 and 100 years old and came from some 25 US areas. The sequenced sample was PBMCs or T cells enriched from blood (not recorded which). The chain couples TRBV19 to TRBJ1-1; a possible D gene is TRBD1 (5 bases). The receptor was isolated from a man under 40 who had recovered from COVID-19. The CDR3 DNA reads as TGTGCCAGTAAAACCCAGGGTTTGGCGAACACTGAAGCTTTCTTT. Its translation is CASKTQGLANTEAFF.